A single sample gave rise to the 7 T cell receptor beta chains below, sequenced in a study of shared clonotypes between healthy human individuals. Naive CD8 cells, CD45RO-negative and positively selected for CCR7, excluded terminally differentiated effector memory CD45RA+ cells. The protocol was immunoSEQ multiplex PCR, while the TCRdb copy is restricted to in-frame clones and leaves out a portion. The data show 2 million to 2.5 million clones, roughly 91% seen once. Source material: naive CD8+ T cells from PBMCs. These receptor sequences come from a man aged 18 to 29 in good health. Some clones in this sample may be carry-over from other donors' samples.

In DNA form, the CDR3 reads TGTGCCACCGGTGAGGGACTAGCGGCGTCCTACGAGCAGTACTTC. This gives the protein CATGEGLAASYEQYF. The chain has TRBV15 and TRBJ2-7, with TRBD2 matching 11 bases. The CDR3 consists of 15 residues. Germline-derived CDR1 and CDR2 are LNHNV and YYDKDF (reference sequence). The J segment lost 1 base and the V segment lost 8 bases, leaving 7 bases of the junction unmatched.

The gene calls are TRBV7-9 and TRBJ1-1; the D gene is possibly TRBD1 (5 bases). This CDR3 has 14 amino acids. Germline assignment: CDR1 SEHNR and CDR2 FQNEAQ (reference sequence). Trimming removed 2 bases from V and 6 bases from J, with 13 bases in between. In DNA form, the CDR3 reads TGTGCCAGCAGCTTAATCTGGGGCAGCCCTGAAGCTTTCTTT. Its protein product is CASSLIWGSPEAFF.

Only one count was recorded for this clone. Other DNA sequences in this specimen translate into the identical CDR3. The CDR3 nucleotides are TGTGCCAGCAGTTTTGGGGGTTCACCCCTCCACTTT. Amino acid sequence: CASSFGGSPLHF. The gene calls are TRBV27 and TRBJ1-6, with D perhaps matching TRBD1 (5 bases). V shed 3 bases and J shed 9 bases, with 6 bases lying between them. CDR1 and CDR2 (germline): MNHEY, SMNVEV (reference sequence). This CDR3 comprises 12 residues.

The CDR3 loop is CASSVKGFGEKLFF. CDR3 nucleotides: TGTGCCAGCAGCGTGAAGGGGTTTGGTGAAAAACTGTTTTTT. V is TRBV9 and J is TRBJ1-4, with D possibly being TRBD1 (5 bases). Trimming removed 2 bases from V and 7 bases from J, with 12 bases in between. This CDR3 comprises 14 residues. Germline CDR1 reads SGDLS; CDR2 reads YYNGEE.

The V and J genes are TRBV4-1 and TRBJ2-7, with 9 nucleotides matching TRBD1. CDR1 and CDR2 from the germline V gene are MGHRA and YSYEKL. The CDR3 totals 17 residues. V dropped 2 bases and J dropped 2; count of bases not matched to a gene: 10. CDR3 sequence (DNA): TGCGCCAGCAGCCAAACATTCCGGGACAGGGCCCCCTACGAGCAGTACTTC. Its protein product is CASSQTFRDRAPYEQYF.

The gene calls are TRBV7-9 and TRBJ2-1; D may be TRBD2 (6 bases). CDR1 is SEHNR and CDR2 is FQNEAQ in the germline V gene (reference sequence). V shed 5 bases and J shed 8 bases, with 28 bases lying between them. CDR3 size: 18 residues. The CDR3 DNA sequence: TGTGCCAGCAGCCCCCGGGACTGGCGGGGCTTTGGGGTGGATGAGCAGTTCTTC. This gives the protein CASSPRDWRGFGVDEQFF.

This clone was seen only a few times. The rearrangement links TRBV5-1 to TRBJ1-1, with D perhaps matching TRBD1 (5 bases). Looked up from germline, CDR1 is SGHRS and CDR2 is YFSETQ. With 0 bases removed from V and 4 bases from J, the gap between germline ends came to 13 bases. CDR3 size: 15 residues. CDR3 loop: CASSLGRGMITEAFF. CDR3 sequence (DNA): TGCGCCAGCAGCTTGGGAAGGGGAATGATCACTGAAGCTTTCTTT.